This T cell receptor (beta chain) came from a study of T cell changes during pregnancy in multiple sclerosis (dated by TCRdb to between 2018 and 2020). Regarding the study in general: Changes in the T cell repertoire over the course of pregnancy were examined in this study in women with multiple sclerosis.

The germline V gene (reference sequence) sets CDR1 to MNHEY and CDR2 to SMNVEV. V is cut by 1 base and J by 8 bases, and the space between the germline ends is 14 bases. The CDR3 has 14 amino acids, counting the end cysteine and phenylalanine. Kept here is only the CDR3 DNA, which spans 42 bases and is read in frame from base 1. Library construction relied on the immunoSEQ multiplex PCR assay. The table comes from immuneACCESS by way of TCRdb, which keeps in-frame sequences with V and J called. Part of the clones is missing from these tables; in studies checked, under half for an unresolved V gene and the rest for unknown reasons. The sample table holds around 100,000 clones, of which 90% were seen once. Around 0.78% of the sample belongs to the ten largest clones. On this clone: Its antigen has not been determined. No quality values exist for individual bases; no much larger clone is one base distant.

The sequenced sample was peripheral blood, obtained in the second trimester of pregnancy. The rearranged segments are TRBV27 and TRBJ1-2; the D gene is perhaps TRBD1, from 6 matching bases. The sequence was obtained from a female donor in good health, enrolled as a control in a pregnancy study. CDR3 reads: CASSLYTGQGGYTF. The bases read TGTGCCAGCAGTTTATATACAGGGCAGGGAGGCTACACCTTC.